There are many counts of the clone carrying this T cell receptor (beta chain). A clone one base away is much larger, so this may be a read error. The germline V gene encodes CDR1 SGHTA and CDR2 FQGNSA. The CDR3 contains 14 residues. The V end was cut by 5 bases, the J end by 9 bases, with 18 bases between. This entry belongs to a study of blood T cells in healthy people across ages. Primers used in a second PCR of roughly 6 to 12 cycles were a sample-barcoded 5' primer and a J-beta primer mix. MiXCR, applied by TCRdb to the 5' RACE reads, yields one record per CDR3 protein. Among approximately 940,000 distinct CDR3 sequences listed, roughly 48% were seen once.

The sequenced sample consisted of blood. The chain recombines TRBV7-2 with TRBJ2-3, with a weak D call TRBD1 (6 bases). This receptor was identified in a man aged 25 to 40 in good health. The CDR3 spells CASSARRQGNTQYF. In nucleotides, the CDR3 is TGTGCCAGCAGCGCAAGAAGGCAGGGGAACACGCAGTATTTT.